This TCR beta chain is from a study of control samples from healthy donors and cancer patients. Libraries were prepared by immunoSEQ multiplex PCR; TCRdb keeps only in-frame clonotypes and omits some of them. Of some 120,000 clones listed, approximately 90% were seen once; the top ten hold roughly 7.8%. CDR3 length: 15 amino acids. Germline V gives CDR1 LNHDA, CDR2 SQIVND (reference sequence). The ends were cut back, 6 bases at V and 7 bases at J, with 16 bases in the middle. The chain is built from TRBV19 and TRBJ1-6; D is undetermined. This sequence was found in a man between 18 and 35 years old in good health. The sequenced material came from blood. This CDR3 reads CASRLPGSVNSPLHF. The CDR3 DNA reads TGTGCCAGTAGGCTGCCGGGCTCAGTAAATTCACCCCTCCACTTT.